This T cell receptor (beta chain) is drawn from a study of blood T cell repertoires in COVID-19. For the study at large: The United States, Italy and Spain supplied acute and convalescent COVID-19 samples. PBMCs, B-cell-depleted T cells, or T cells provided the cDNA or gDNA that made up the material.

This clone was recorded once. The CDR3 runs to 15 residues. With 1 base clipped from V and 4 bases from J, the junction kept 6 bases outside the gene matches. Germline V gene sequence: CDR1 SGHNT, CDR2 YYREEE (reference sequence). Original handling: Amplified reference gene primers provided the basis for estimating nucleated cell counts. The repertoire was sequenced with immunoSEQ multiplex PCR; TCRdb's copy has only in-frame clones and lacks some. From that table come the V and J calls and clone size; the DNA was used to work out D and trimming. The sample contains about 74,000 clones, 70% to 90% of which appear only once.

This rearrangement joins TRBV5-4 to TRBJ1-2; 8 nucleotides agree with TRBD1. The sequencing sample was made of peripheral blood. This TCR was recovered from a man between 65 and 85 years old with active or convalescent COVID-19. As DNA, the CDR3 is TGTGCCAGCAGCTTGAGCAGGGGGCAGGGCTATGGCTACACCTTC. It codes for CASSLSRGQGYGYTF.